The 3 T cell receptor beta chains given below trace back to one sample, sequenced in a study of blood T cell repertoires in COVID-19. Profiling relied on immunoSEQ multiplex PCR, and the TCRdb table lists in-frame clones only, not all of them. The data show roughly 200,000 clones, roughly 87% seen once. Sequencing input: PBMCs or T cells enriched from blood (not recorded which). Source of these receptors: a woman aged 25 to 39 who had recovered from COVID-19.

The chain is built from TRBV7-2 and TRBJ2-7; 9 bases fit TRBD2. V lost 6 bases to trimming and J lost 6 bases; unmatched junction nucleotides: 9. Germline V gene sequence: CDR1 SGHTA, CDR2 FQGNSA. The CDR3 loop spans 14 amino acids. CDR3 coding DNA: TGTGCCAGCAGTTTCAAACTAGCGGGCGGCGAGCAGTACTTC. Residues: CASSFKLAGGEQYF. The full variable domain, completed using reference TRBV7-2 and TRBJ2-7, is GAGVSQSPSNKVTEKGKDVELRCDPISGHTALYWYRQSLGQGLEFLIYFQGNSAPDKSGLPSDRFSAERTGGSVSTLTIQRTQQEDSAVYLCASSFKLAGGEQYFGPGTRLTVT.

The rearrangement uses TRBV19 and TRBJ2-5; D may be TRBD2 (6 bases). Germline lookup yields CDR1 LNHDA and CDR2 SQIVND (reference sequence). V was trimmed by 2 bases and J by 1 base, leaving 11 bases between them. The CDR3 length is 15 residues. This chain's CDR3 is CASSIRRELQETQYF. The CDR3 DNA follows: TGTGCCAGTAGTATAAGGCGGGAACTCCAAGAGACCCAGTACTTC.

This clone showed up just once. This chain uses TRBV3-1 (or the pseudogene TRBV3-2) with TRBJ1-4, with D uncertain. V lost 7 bases to trimming and J lost 0 bases, with 9 bases between them. This CDR3 spans 14 amino acids. Germline V lookup: CDR1 LGHDT, CDR2 YNNKEL (reference sequence). CDR3 nucleotide sequence: TGTGCCAGCACCTTTCTCGCAACTAATGAAAAACTGTTTTTT. Its protein product is CASTFLATNEKLFF.